The clone carrying this T cell receptor beta chain has a handful of counts. Its antigen is still unknown. This sample was taken from a study of T-cell reconstitution after alpha-beta-depleted transplantation in children. Study-wide findings and caveats: It was newly produced T cells that mostly accounted for T-cell counts and diversity one year after transplant. Reported findings indicate that, about two months after transplant, alpha-beta T cells came from several hundred expanded clones, which were derived from non-depleted graft cells. It was surviving recipient T cells and thymic progenitors that gave some patients high TCRbeta diversity at day 60.

The TCRbeta library incorporated unique molecular identifiers. TCRdb re-called the PCR reads with MiXCR, one entry per CDR3 protein. The sample lists about 1,000,000 distinct CDR3 sequences, about 29% seen once, with over 25% in the top ten. The V gene's germline CDR1 is DFQATT and CDR2 SNEGSKA (reference sequence). The CDR3 loop spans 13 amino acids. V lost 4 bases and J lost 3, with 10 bases in between. The source was PBMCs, mostly from graft donor cells, collected 360 days after TCRalphabeta/CD19-depleted stem cell transplant. The receptor's source is a boy less than two years old who had a stem cell transplant for SCID, so the T cells may come from the graft donor. The rearrangement uses TRBV20-1 and TRBJ1-5; unclear D gene. The CDR3 spells CSAKGSPNQPQHF. CDR3 in DNA: TGCAGTGCTAAGGGCAGCCCCAATCAGCCCCAGCATTTT.